The entry below gives a single T cell receptor beta chain sequence along with its context. This sample stems from a study of blood T cell repertoires in COVID-19. In germline, CDR1 is GTSNPN, CDR2 SVGIG (reference sequence). V lost 4 bases and J lost 0, with 12 bases in between. The CDR3 sequence is 14 residues long. Source study methods: Estimation of nucleated cell counts was performed using reference gene primer amplification. Assay used: immunoSEQ multiplex PCR; TCRdb lists only in-frame clones, some missing. V, J and clone size are taken as reported in that table, and D and trimming were inferred from the DNA itself. Among 150,000 to 190,000 clones listed, roughly four fifths were seen once.

The source is a man in his fifties who had recovered from COVID-19. The specimen was PBMCs or T cells enriched from blood (not recorded which). V usage is TRBV30 and J usage is TRBJ1-1; D remains ambiguous. The CDR3, as DNA: TGTGCCTGGAAAGTAGGACTCATGAACACTGAAGCTTTCTTT. This sequence encodes CAWKVGLMNTEAFF.